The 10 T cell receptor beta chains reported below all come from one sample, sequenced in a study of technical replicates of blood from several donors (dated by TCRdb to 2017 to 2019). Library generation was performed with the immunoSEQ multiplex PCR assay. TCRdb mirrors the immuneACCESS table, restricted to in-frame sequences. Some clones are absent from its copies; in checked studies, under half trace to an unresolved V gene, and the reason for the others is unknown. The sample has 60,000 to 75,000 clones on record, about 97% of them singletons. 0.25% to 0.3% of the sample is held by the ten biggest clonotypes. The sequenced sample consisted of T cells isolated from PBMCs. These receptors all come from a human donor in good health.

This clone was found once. The CDR3 DNA reads as TGTGCCAGTAGCCAGCTAGCGGGAGAAACAGATACGCAGTATTTT. Translated, it gives CASSQLAGETDTQYF. This sequence joins TRBV19 and TRBJ2-3, with 10 bases lining up with TRBD2. Germline CDR1 reads LNHDA; CDR2 reads SQIVND (reference sequence). The CDR3 extends over 15 amino acids. V trimming: 6 bases; J trimming: 3 bases; junction bases outside the gene matches: 6.

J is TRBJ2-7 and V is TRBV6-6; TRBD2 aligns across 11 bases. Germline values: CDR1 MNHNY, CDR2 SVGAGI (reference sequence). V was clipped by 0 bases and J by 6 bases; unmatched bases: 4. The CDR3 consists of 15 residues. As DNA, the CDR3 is TGTGCCAGCAGTTACTCTAGCGGGAGGGGTCGCGAGCAGTACTTC. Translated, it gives CASSYSSGRGREQYF.

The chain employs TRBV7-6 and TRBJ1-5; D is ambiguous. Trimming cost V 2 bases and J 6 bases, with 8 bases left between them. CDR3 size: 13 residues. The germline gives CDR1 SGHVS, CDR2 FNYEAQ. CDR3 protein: CASSLSGGQPQHF. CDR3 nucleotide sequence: TGTGCCAGCAGCTTAAGCGGCGGTCAGCCCCAGCATTTT.

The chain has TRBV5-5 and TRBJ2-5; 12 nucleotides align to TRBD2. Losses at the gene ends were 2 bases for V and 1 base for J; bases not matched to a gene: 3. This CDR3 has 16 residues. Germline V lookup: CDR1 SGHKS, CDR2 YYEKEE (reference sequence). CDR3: CASSFGLAGPQETQYF. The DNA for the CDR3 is TGTGCCAGCAGCTTCGGACTAGCGGGGCCCCAAGAGACCCAGTACTTC.

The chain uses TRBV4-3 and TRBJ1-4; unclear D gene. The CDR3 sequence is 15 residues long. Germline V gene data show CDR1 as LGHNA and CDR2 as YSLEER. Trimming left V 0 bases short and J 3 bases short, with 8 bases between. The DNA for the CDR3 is TGCGCCAGCAGCCAAGATGAGTCCCCTAATGAAAAACTGTTTTTT. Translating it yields CASSQDESPNEKLFF.

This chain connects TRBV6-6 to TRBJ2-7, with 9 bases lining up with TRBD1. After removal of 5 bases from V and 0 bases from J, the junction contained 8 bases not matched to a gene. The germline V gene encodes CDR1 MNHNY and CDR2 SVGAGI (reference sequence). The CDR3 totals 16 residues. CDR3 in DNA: TGTGCCAGCAGTCGAGGACAGGGGCCGATCTCCTACGAGCAGTACTTC. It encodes CASSRGQGPISYEQYF.

This chain's CDR3 is CATSRGREGGGLQETQYF. CDR3 sequence (DNA): TGTGCCACCAGCAGAGGGCGCGAAGGGGGGGGACTTCAAGAGACCCAGTACTTC. The chain uses TRBV15 and TRBJ2-5; a possible D gene is TRBD2 (7 bases). V lost 1 base, J lost 2 bases, and 20 bases lay in between. CDR3 length: 18 residues. CDR1 is LNHNV and CDR2 is YYDKDF in the germline V gene (reference sequence).

In DNA form, the CDR3 reads TGTGCCAGCAGCCGAGTGGACAGGGAGAAGGCCTACGAGCAGTACTTC. Translation: CASSRVDREKAYEQYF. This chain uses TRBV7-8 with TRBJ2-7; 8 nucleotides align to TRBD1. The CDR3 runs to 16 residues. The junction had 11 bases not matched to a gene; V was cut back by 5 bases and J by 2 bases. CDR1 SGHVS and CDR2 FQNEAQ come from the germline V gene.

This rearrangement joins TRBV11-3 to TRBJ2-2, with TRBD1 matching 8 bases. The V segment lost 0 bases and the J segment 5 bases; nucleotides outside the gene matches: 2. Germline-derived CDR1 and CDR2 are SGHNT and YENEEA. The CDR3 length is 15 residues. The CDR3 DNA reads TGTGCCAGCAGCTTAGACAGGGGGCTTACCGGGGAGCTGTTTTTT. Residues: CASSLDRGLTGELFF. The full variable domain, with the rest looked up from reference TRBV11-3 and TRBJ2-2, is EAGVVQSPRYKIIEKKQPVAFWCNPISGHNTLYWYLQNLGQGPELLIRYENEEAVDDSQLPKDRFSAERLKGVDSTLKIQPAELGDSAVYLCASSLDRGLTGELFFGEGSRLTVL.

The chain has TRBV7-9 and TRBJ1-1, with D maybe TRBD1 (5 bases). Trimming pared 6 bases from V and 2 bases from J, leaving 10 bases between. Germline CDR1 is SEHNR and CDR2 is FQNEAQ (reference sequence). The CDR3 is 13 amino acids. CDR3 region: CASSRGGNTEAFF. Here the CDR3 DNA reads TGTGCCAGCAGTCGCGGGGGTAACACTGAAGCTTTCTTT.